This T cell receptor (beta chain) was documented in a study of T-cell reconstitution after alpha-beta-depleted transplantation in children. Unique molecular identifiers were built into the TCRbeta library. In TCRdb, the PCR reads were re-called with MiXCR into one record per CDR3 protein. The sample carries around 600,000 distinct CDR3 sequences, approximately 17% recorded once. V was pared by 8 bases and J by 6 bases, with 17 bases between. Germline CDR1 and CDR2: MRHNA and SNTAGT. CDR3 length: 14 amino acids. This clonotype was observed at least ten times. Specimen: PBMCs from the stem cell graft donor, collected from the stem cell graft. This receptor was identified in a human donor who donated a stem cell graft to a child with acute myeloid leukemia. The chain links TRBV6-4 to TRBJ1-5, with D perhaps matching TRBD1 (5 bases). The CDR3 DNA follows: TGTGCCAGCTCCGAATTCCAGGGAAGTCAGCCCCAGCATTTT. It yields the protein CASSEFQGSQPQHF.